This T cell receptor (beta chain) was identified during a study of cytotoxic CD8 clonotypes in ibrutinib-treated CLL. Study background: Responses comprised 24 partial and 2 complete; at median about 68 months, approximately 15 remained remitted and roughly 12 progressed.

This clone was recorded once. Its specificity is not known. In germline, CDR1 is SGHDT, CDR2 YYEEEE. The length of the CDR3 is 16 residues. The V end lost 2 bases, the J end lost 11 bases, and 23 bases lay between the germline ends. Study-wide points: Sampling times differed between sustained-remission and progressing patients. Clonality went up at the time of ibrutinib response, stayed stable in sustained remission, and later dropped back toward its baseline level at progression.

The intended depth for sequencing was 1 in 200,000 to 1 in 1 million T cells. Data came from immunoSEQ multiplex PCR; TCRdb stores just in-frame clones and leaves some out. The sample shows approximately 140,000 clones, 85% to 95% of them seen only once. The V and J genes are TRBV5-6 and TRBJ1-5; D is undetermined. This sequence was found in a human donor with chronic lymphocytic leukemia. This specimen was PBMCs, taken after 12 months of ibrutinib treatment. The CDR3 here is CASSFRGGRHGVAQHF. For the CDR3, the DNA is TGTGCCAGCAGCTTCCGCGGAGGGCGCCATGGGGTCGCCCAGCATTTT.